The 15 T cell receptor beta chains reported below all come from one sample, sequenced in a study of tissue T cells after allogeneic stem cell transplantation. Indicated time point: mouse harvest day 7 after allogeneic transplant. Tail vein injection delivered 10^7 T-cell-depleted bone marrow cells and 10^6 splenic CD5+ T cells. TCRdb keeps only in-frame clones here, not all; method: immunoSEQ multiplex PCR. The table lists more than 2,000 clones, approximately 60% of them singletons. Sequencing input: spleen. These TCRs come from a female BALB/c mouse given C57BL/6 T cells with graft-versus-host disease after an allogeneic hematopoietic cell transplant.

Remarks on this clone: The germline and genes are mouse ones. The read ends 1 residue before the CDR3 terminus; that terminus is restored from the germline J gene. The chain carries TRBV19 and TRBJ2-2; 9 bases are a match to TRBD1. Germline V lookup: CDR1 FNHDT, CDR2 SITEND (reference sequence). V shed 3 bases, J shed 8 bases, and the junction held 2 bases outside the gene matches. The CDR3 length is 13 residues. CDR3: CASSTGTGGQLYF. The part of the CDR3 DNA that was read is TGTGCCAGCAGTACCGGGACAGGGGGGCAGCTCTAC.

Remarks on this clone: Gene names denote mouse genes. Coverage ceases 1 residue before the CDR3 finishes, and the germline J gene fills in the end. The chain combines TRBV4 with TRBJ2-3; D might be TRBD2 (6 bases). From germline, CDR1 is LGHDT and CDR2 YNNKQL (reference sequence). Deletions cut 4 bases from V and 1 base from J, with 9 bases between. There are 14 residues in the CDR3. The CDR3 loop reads CASSFSGGAETLYF. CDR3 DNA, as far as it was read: TGTGCCAGCAGCTTCTCTGGGGGTGCAGAAACGCTGTAT.

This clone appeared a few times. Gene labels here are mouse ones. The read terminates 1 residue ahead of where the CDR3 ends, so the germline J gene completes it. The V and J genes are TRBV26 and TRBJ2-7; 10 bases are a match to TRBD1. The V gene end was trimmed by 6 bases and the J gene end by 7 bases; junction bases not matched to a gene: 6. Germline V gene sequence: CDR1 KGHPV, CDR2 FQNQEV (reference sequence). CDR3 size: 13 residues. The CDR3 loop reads CASSRQGAGEQYF. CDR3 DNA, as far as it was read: TGTGCCAGCAGCAGACAGGGGGCAGGGGAACAGTAC.

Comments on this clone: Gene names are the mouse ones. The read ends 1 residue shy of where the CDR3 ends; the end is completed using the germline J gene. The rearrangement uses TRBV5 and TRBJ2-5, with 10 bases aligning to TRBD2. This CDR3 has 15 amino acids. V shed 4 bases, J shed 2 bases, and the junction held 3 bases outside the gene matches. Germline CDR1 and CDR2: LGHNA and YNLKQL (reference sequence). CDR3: CASSPRLGGQDTQYF. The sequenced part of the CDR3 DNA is TGTGCCAGCAGCCCCCGACTGGGGGGCCAAGACACCCAGTAC.

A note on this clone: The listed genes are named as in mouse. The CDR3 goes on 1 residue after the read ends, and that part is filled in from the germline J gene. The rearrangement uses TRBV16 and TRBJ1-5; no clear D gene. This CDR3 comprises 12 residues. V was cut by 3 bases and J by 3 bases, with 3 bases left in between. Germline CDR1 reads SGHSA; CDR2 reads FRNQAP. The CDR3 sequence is CASSFPNQAPLF. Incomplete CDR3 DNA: TGTGCAAGCAGCTTCCCCAACCAGGCTCCGCTT.

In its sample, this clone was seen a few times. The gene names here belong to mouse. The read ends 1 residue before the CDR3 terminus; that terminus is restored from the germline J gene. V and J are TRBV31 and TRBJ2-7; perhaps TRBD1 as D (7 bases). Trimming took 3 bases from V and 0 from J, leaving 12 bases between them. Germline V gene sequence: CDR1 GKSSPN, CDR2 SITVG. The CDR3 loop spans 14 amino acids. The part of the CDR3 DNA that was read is TGTGCCTGGAGCCTGGGGACAGTCTCCTATGAACAGTAC. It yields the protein CAWSLGTVSYEQY. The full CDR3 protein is CAWSLGTVSYEQYF.

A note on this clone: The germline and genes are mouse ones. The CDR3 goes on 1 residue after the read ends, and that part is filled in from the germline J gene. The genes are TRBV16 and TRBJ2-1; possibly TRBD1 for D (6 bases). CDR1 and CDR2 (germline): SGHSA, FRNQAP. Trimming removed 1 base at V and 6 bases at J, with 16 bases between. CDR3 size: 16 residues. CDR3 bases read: TGTGCAAGCAGCTTAGGGGTCCGGGACAAAAGTGCTGAGCAGTTC. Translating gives CASSLGVRDKSAEQF. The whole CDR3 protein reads CASSLGVRDKSAEQFF.

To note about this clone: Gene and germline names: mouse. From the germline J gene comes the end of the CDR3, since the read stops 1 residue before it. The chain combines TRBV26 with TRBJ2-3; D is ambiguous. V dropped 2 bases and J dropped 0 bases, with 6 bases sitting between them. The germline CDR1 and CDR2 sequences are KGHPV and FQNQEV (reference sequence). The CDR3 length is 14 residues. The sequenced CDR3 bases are TGTGCCAGCAGTCTGCCATCTAGTGCAGAAACGCTGTAT. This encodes CASSLPSSAETLY. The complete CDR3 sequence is CASSLPSSAETLYF.

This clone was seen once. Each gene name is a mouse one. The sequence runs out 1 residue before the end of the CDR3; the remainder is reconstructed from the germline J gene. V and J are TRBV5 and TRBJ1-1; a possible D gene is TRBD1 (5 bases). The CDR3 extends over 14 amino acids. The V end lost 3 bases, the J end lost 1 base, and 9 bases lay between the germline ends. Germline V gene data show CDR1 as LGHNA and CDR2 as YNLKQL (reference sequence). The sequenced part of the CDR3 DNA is TGTGCCAGCAGCCAGTGGGGGGGGAACACAGAAGTCTTC. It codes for CASSQWGGNTEVF. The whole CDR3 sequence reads CASSQWGGNTEVFF.

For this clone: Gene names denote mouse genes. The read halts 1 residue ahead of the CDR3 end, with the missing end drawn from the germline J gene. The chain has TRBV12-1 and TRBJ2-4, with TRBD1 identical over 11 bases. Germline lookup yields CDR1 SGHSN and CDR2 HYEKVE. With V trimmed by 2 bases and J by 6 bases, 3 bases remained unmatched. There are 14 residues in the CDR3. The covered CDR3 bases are TGTGCCAGCTCTCCGAGGGACAGGGGGAACACCTTGTAC. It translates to CASSPRDRGNTLY. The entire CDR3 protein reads CASSPRDRGNTLYF.

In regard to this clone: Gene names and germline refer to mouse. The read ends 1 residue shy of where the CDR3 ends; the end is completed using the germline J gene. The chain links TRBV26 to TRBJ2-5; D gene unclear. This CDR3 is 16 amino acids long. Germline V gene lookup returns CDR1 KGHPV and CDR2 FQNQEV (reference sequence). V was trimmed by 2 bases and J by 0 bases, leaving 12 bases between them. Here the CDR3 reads CASSLRGFFNQDTQYF. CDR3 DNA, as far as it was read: TGTGCCAGCAGTCTGCGTGGGTTTTTTAACCAAGACACCCAGTAC.

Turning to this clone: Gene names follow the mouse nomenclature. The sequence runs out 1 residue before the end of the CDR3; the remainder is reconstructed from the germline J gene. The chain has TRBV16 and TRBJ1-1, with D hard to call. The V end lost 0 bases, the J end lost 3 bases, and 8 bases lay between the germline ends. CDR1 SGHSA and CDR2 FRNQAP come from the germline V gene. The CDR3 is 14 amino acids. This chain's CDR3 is CASSLEGRDTEVFF. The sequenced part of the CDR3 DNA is TGTGCAAGCAGCTTAGAGGGGAGAGACACAGAAGTCTTC.

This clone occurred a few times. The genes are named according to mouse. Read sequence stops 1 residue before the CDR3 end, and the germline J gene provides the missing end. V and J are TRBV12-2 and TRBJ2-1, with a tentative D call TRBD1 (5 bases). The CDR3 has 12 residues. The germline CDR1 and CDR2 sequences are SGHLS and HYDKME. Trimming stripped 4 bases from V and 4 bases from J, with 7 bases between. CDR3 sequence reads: CASSPGYAEQFF. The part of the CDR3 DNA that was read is TGTGCCAGCTCCCCAGGGTATGCTGAGCAGTTC.

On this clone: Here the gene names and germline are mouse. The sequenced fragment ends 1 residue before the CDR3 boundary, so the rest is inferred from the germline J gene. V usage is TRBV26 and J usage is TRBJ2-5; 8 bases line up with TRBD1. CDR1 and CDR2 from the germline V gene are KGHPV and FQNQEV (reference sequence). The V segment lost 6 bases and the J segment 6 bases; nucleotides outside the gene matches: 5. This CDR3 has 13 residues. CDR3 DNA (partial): TGTGCCAGCAGCCCGACAGGGGTGGACACCCAGTAC. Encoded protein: CASSPTGVDTQY. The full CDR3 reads CASSPTGVDTQYF.

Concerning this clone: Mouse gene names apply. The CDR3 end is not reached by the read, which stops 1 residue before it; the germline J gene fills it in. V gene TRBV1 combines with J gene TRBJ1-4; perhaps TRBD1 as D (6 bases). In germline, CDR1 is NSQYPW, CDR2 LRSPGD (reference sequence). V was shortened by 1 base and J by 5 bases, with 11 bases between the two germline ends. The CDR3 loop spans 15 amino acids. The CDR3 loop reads CTCSAAGARNERLFF. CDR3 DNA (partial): TGCACCTGCAGTGCAGCGGGGGCGCGGAACGAAAGATTATTT.